These 2 T cell receptor beta chains originate from one sample sequenced in a study of Graves' ophthalmopathy and Graves' hyperthyroidism. RNA transcripts yielded amplified TCR beta CDR3 regions. The first round was an RT-PCR with HTBI primers, and the second round was a multiplex PCR. TCRdb analysed the multiplex PCR reads with MiXCR anew, one entry per CDR3 protein. The top ten hold roughly 2.3% of the sample, which has some 350,000 distinct CDR3 sequences, approximately 17% seen once. The sequenced material came from peripheral blood. The origin of the receptors is an adult woman with stable Graves' hyperthyroidism.

This clonotype was recorded many times. The rearrangement uses TRBV5-1 and TRBJ2-2, with 12 bases matching TRBD2. The CDR3 is 18 residues long. Germline V gene lookup returns CDR1 SGHRS and CDR2 YFSETQ. V lost 4 bases and J lost 0; bases outside the gene matches: 7. CDR3 bases: TGCGCCAGCAGCCCGCCAGGACTAGCGGGATCGAACACCGGGGAGCTGTTTTTT. This translates into CASSPPGLAGSNTGELFF.

CDR3 residues: CASSPPALPGQRREQYF. The DNA for the CDR3 is TGTGCCAGCTCACCACCGGCTCTTCCGGGACAGCGCCGGGAGCAGTACTTC. This chain uses TRBV18 with TRBJ2-7, with 7 bases fitting TRBD1. The germline gives CDR1 KGHSH, CDR2 LQKENI. The V and J ends lost 0 bases and 7 bases, in that order; junction bases with no gene match: 15. The CDR3 contains 17 residues. Using reference TRBV18 and TRBJ2-7 for the parts outside the CDR3, the full variable domain is NAGVMQNPRHLVRRRGQEARLRCSPMKGHSHVYWYRQLPEEGLKFMVYLQKENIIDESGMPKERFSAEFPKEGPSILRIQQVVRGDSAAYFCASSPPALPGQRREQYFGPGTRLTVT.